This TCR beta chain was retrieved from a study of T cell responses to AZD1222 COVID-19 vaccine. The study, taken as a whole, reports: Among vaccine-associated CD4 TCRs, coverage spanned spike, with dominance at 160-218 and 743-854. Unmutated variant regions are reportedly targeted by nearly half of spike-specific TCRs. Recipients of two AZD1222 doses showed rising Spike-specific TCR breadth and depth. Donors in the cohort were predominantly white British and more often female, and clonal diversity was possibly underestimated.

Per the germline V gene, CDR1 is MGHRA and CDR2 is YSYEKL. The CDR3 length is 16 residues. V dropped 1 base and J dropped 5; count of bases not matched to a gene: 9. Notes on this clone: No antigen is known for it.

TCRdb's table, derived via immunoSEQ multiplex PCR, lists solely in-frame clones and lacks some. Of about 84,000 clones listed, around 88% are singletons. The origin of this receptor is an adult who received the AZD1222 COVID-19 vaccine. The starting material was peripheral blood, obtained 28 days after the second AZD1222 dose. This sequence joins TRBV4-1 and TRBJ2-5, with 8 bases lining up with TRBD1. CDR3 in DNA: TGCGCCAGCAGCCAAGGTCGGGCCAGGGGGCGGGAGACCCAGTACTTC. Its translation: CASSQGRARGRETQYF.